In its sample, the clone carrying this T cell receptor beta chain was seen once. The antigen remains undetermined. This specimen comes from a study of OX40 agonist ivuxolimab in advanced cancers. Study results and limitations: The expanded peripheral T cells' antigen specificity was not determined.

The germline V and J ends were trimmed by 6 bases and 4 bases, with 10 bases remaining between them. Germline CDR1 reads SNHLY; CDR2 reads FYNNEI. This CDR3 is built from 13 residues. Some clones are missing from TCRdb's copy, which holds only in-frame ones; the method was immunoSEQ multiplex PCR. The table includes some 50,000 clones, 88% detected once. The TCR sequence derives from an adult with an advanced solid tumor such as melanoma, head and neck, liver or kidney cancer. The V and J genes are TRBV2 and TRBJ2-1; tentative D call: TRBD1 (5 bases). This specimen was CD4+ or CD8+ T cells sorted from blood, taken in a trial of the OX40 agonist ivuxolimab. CDR3 region: CASSPGIYNEQFF. The CDR3 DNA follows: TGTGCCAGCAGCCCAGGGATTTACAATGAGCAGTTCTTC.